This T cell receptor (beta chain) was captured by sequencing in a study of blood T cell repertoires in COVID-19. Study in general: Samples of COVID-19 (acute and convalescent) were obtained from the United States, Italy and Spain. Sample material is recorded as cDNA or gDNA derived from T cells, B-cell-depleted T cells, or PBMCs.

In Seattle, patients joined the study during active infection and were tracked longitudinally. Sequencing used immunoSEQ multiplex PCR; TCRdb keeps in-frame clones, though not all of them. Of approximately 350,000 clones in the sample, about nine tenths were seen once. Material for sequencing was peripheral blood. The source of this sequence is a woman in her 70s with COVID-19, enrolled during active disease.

CDR3 nucleotide sequence: TGTGCCAGCAGCTCGGCGAAGGGGGTCACAGATACGCAGTATTTT. Protein sequence: CASSSAKGVTDTQYF. J is TRBJ2-3 and V is TRBV11-2, with D possibly TRBD1 on 6 matching bases. The CDR3 has 15 residues. With 4 bases removed from V and 2 bases from J, the gap between germline ends came to 13 bases. Germline values: CDR1 SGHAT, CDR2 FQNNGV.